Each of the 22 T cell receptor beta chains below was sequenced from the same sample in a study of blood T cell repertoires in COVID-19 (dated by TCRdb to the early 2020s). Receptor amplification or capture employed the immunoSEQ multiplex PCR assay. This immuneACCESS table, as held by TCRdb, lists in-frame sequences with V and J called but not all clones. Of the missing ones, under half trace to an unresolved V gene in checked studies; the others have no known cause. The sample table contains tens of thousands of clones; only one count was recorded for about nine tenths of them. The ten largest clones add up to roughly 8.5% of the sample. The sample was peripheral blood. These receptors originate from a man aged 50 to 59 with active COVID-19.

The chain couples TRBV27 to TRBJ1-1, with TRBD1 as a possible D gene (6 bases). V dropped 5 bases and J dropped 7 bases, with 20 bases sitting between them. The CDR3 sequence is 15 residues long. From germline, CDR1 is MNHEY and CDR2 SMNVEV (reference sequence). DNA of the CDR3: TGTGCCAGCAGTCCCTACCAGACAGGACATCTTGAAGCTTTCTTT. Translated, it gives CASSPYQTGHLEAFF.

The chain links TRBV5-5 to TRBJ2-1, with TRBD2 matching 11 bases. Germline V gene lookup returns CDR1 SGHKS and CDR2 YYEKEE (reference sequence). The CDR3 contains 17 residues. V lost 5 bases and J lost 8; bases outside the gene matches: 15. CDR3 protein: CASSFFGTSGRQDEQFF. CDR3 DNA sequence: TGTGCCAGCAGTTTTTTCGGGACTAGCGGACGTCAAGATGAGCAGTTCTTC.

The chain joins TRBV19 to TRBJ1-1; possibly TRBD1 for D (6 bases). The V gene's germline CDR1 is LNHDA and CDR2 SQIVND (reference sequence). The CDR3 is 13 amino acids. V was cut by 4 bases and J by 1 base, with 7 bases left in between. CDR3 nucleotide sequence: TGTGCCAGTAGTAAGGACAGGAACACTGAAGCTTTCTTT. It codes for CASSKDRNTEAFF.

Points on this clone: Other DNA sequences in this specimen translate into the identical CDR3. The rearrangement links TRBV2 to TRBJ1-5, with no clear D. Germline CDR1 is SNHLY and CDR2 is FYNNEI. V lost 3 bases, J lost 0 bases, and 3 bases lay in between. This CDR3 contains 13 residues. The CDR3 sequence is CASSDVSNQPQHF. The CDR3 nucleotides are TGTGCCAGCAGTGACGTTAGCAATCAGCCCCAGCATTTT.

The genes are TRBV7-3 and TRBJ2-5; no clear D gene. The CDR3 covers 15 residues. V dropped 4 bases and J dropped 5 bases, with 17 bases sitting between them. CDR1 and CDR2 (germline): SGHTA, FQGTGA. The CDR3 spells CASSSSPGSRETQYF. In DNA form, the CDR3 reads TGTGCCAGCAGCTCGTCCCCAGGATCCCGGGAGACCCAGTACTTC.

This chain connects TRBV6-5 to TRBJ2-1; D unclear. Looked up from germline, CDR1 is MNHEY and CDR2 is SVGAGI. The CDR3 runs 12 residues. Deletions cut 8 bases from V and 9 bases from J, with 14 bases between. The chain's CDR3 is CASGSGSAEQFF. In DNA, the CDR3 is TGTGCCAGCGGGTCCGGGTCGGCTGAGCAGTTCTTC.

The chain recombines TRBV19 with TRBJ2-5, with D possibly TRBD1 on 5 matching bases. The CDR3 is 14 residues long. Germline loops: CDR1 LNHDA, CDR2 SQIVND (reference sequence). The V end was cut by 5 bases, the J end by 6 bases, with 16 bases between. The CDR3 protein is CASSAPEAGKTQYF. The CDR3 bases are TGTGCCAGTAGTGCCCCCGAGGCAGGGAAGACCCAGTACTTC. The whole variable domain, remainder taken from reference TRBV19 and TRBJ2-5, is DGGITQSPKYLFRKEGQNVTLSCEQNLNHDAMYWYRQDPGQGLRLIYYSQIVNDFQKGDIAEGYSVSREKKESFPLTVTSAQKNPTAFYLCASSAPEAGKTQYFGPGTRLLVL.

The chain carries TRBV7-3 and TRBJ2-1; D is perhaps TRBD1 (6 bases). Germline values: CDR1 SGHTA, CDR2 FQGTGA. The CDR3 consists of 13 residues. V was trimmed by 4 bases and J by 8 bases, leaving 12 bases between them. Here the CDR3 reads CASSYQGGYEQFF. The CDR3 DNA follows: TGTGCCAGCAGCTATCAAGGGGGATATGAGCAGTTCTTC.

The V and J genes are TRBV4-2 and TRBJ2-3; 10 nucleotides match TRBD2. The CDR3 sequence is 18 residues long. The ends lost 1 base at V and 3 bases at J; junction bases unmatched: 10. Germline CDR1 is LGHNA and CDR2 is YNFKEQ. CDR3 sequence reads: CASSQAAGGAGGTDTQYF. The CDR3 coding sequence is TGTGCCAGCAGCCAAGCCGCGGGAGGAGCGGGGGGGACAGATACGCAGTATTTT.

The V and J genes are TRBV19 and TRBJ1-1, with unresolved D. This CDR3 contains 16 residues. From germline, CDR1 is LNHDA and CDR2 SQIVND (reference sequence). V was clipped by 6 bases and J by 4 bases, with 21 bases between them. The CDR3 spells CASSIDPGGLVTEAFF. The CDR3 DNA reads TGTGCCAGTAGCATCGACCCCGGCGGGTTGGTCACTGAAGCTTTCTTT.

The chain combines TRBV7-2 with TRBJ2-7, with TRBD1 matching 8 bases. The CDR3 extends over 14 amino acids. Trimming at V came to 4 bases and at J to 5 bases, leaving 7 bases not matched to a gene. Germline assignment: CDR1 SGHTA and CDR2 FQGNSA. The DNA for the CDR3 is TGTGCCAGCAGCTCCAGGGGGCAGGGGGACGAGCAGTACTTC. Translated, it gives CASSSRGQGDEQYF. Full variable domain (outside the CDR3, taken from reference TRBV7-2 and TRBJ2-7): GAGVSQSPSNKVTEKGKDVELRCDPISGHTALYWYRQSLGQGLEFLIYFQGNSAPDKSGLPSDRFSAERTGGSVSTLTIQRTQQEDSAVYLCASSSRGQGDEQYFGPGTRLTVT.

The V and J genes are TRBV9 and TRBJ2-2, with a possible D match to TRBD1 (6 bases). The CDR3 covers 15 residues. Trimming removed 7 bases from V and 5 bases from J, with 18 bases in between. Germline values: CDR1 SGDLS, CDR2 YYNGEE. The CDR3 reads CASSRTVGSTGELFF. The CDR3 nucleotides read TGTGCCAGCTCACGGACAGTAGGATCAACCGGGGAGCTGTTTTTT.

The chain links TRBV6-5 to TRBJ1-1; D possibly corresponds to TRBD1 (6 bases). The germline V gene encodes CDR1 MNHEY and CDR2 SVGAGI. V lost 7 bases and J 5 bases, leaving 14 bases between the germline ends. This CDR3 has 13 residues. CDR3 sequence: CASTLKRGTEAFF. CDR3 nucleotides: TGTGCCAGCACCTTAAAAAGGGGGACTGAAGCTTTCTTT.

The chain couples TRBV5-4 to TRBJ2-2, with D possibly TRBD1 on 6 matching bases. V lost 0 bases and J 1 base, leaving 10 bases between the germline ends. The CDR3 contains 16 residues. Germline values: CDR1 SGHNT, CDR2 YYREEE (reference sequence). This CDR3 reads CASSLGGHLNTGELFF. Here the CDR3 DNA reads TGTGCCAGCAGCTTGGGGGGACATCTGAACACCGGGGAGCTGTTTTTT.

The V call is TRBV12-3 or TRBV12-4, the J call TRBJ2-2, with D possibly being TRBD2 (5 bases). The CDR3 is 13 amino acids. Trimming cost V 6 bases and J 6 bases, with 11 bases left between them. The CDR3 DNA follows: TGTGCCAGCAGGGAGGTCTCAGCCGGGGAGCTGTTTTTT. Its translation is CASREVSAGELFF.

This chain joins TRBV5-5 and TRBJ2-6; D might be TRBD1 (5 bases). This CDR3 is 13 amino acids long. Germline V gives CDR1 SGHKS, CDR2 YYEKEE (reference sequence). Trimming left V 4 bases short and J 12 bases short, with 14 bases between. The CDR3 sequence: CASSPPGSGVLTF. The CDR3 bases are TGTGCCAGCAGCCCCCCAGGGTCAGGCGTCCTGACTTTC.

V is TRBV7-9 and J is TRBJ2-5, with 9 positions matching TRBD2. The ends lost 6 bases at V and 5 bases at J; junction bases unmatched: 10. CDR1 SEHNR and CDR2 FQNEAQ come from the germline V gene (reference sequence). CDR3 length: 15 amino acids. The CDR3 region is CASSLNSGGRETQYF. The CDR3 region has the DNA TGTGCCAGCAGTCTAAATAGCGGGGGAAGGGAGACCCAGTACTTC.

In this sample, this clone turned up once. The chain recombines TRBV3-1 (or the pseudogene TRBV3-2) with TRBJ2-3; TRBD2 aligns across 13 bases. The J segment lost 3 bases and the V segment lost 1 base, leaving 7 bases of the junction unmatched. CDR1 and CDR2 from the germline V gene are LGHDT and YNNKEL (reference sequence). The length of the CDR3 is 18 residues. In nucleotides, the CDR3 is TGTGCCAGCAGCCAAGTTGGGAGACTAGCGGGAGGAACAGATACGCAGTATTTT. The encoded protein is CASSQVGRLAGGTDTQYF.

The chain uses TRBV10-3 and TRBJ2-1; D not certain. Trimming took 7 bases from V and 6 from J, leaving 13 bases between them. Germline CDR1 reads ENHRY; CDR2 reads SYGVKD. This CDR3 region has 13 residues. CDR3 protein: CAITTGGGNEQFF. The CDR3 nucleotides are TGTGCCATCACCACGGGTGGCGGCAATGAGCAGTTCTTC.

V and J are TRBV28 and TRBJ2-7; 8 bases map to TRBD1. This CDR3 spans 12 amino acids. Unmatched junction bases numbered 5, after V lost 7 bases and J lost 6 bases. Germline CDR1 MDHEN, CDR2 SYDVKM. The DNA of the CDR3 is TGTGCCAGCACCGGGACAGGCTCCGAGCAGTACTTC. It specifies CASTGTGSEQYF.

The chain carries TRBV19 and TRBJ1-2; possible D gene TRBD1, 6 bases. Germline CDR1 reads LNHDA; CDR2 reads SQIVND (reference sequence). V dropped 9 bases and J dropped 0 bases, with 14 bases sitting between them. The length of the CDR3 is 14 residues. CDR3 sequence reads: CASARQAANYGYTF. The CDR3 DNA reads as TGTGCCAGCGCTAGACAGGCCGCTAACTATGGCTACACCTTC.

The J gene is TRBJ1-2, the V gene TRBV5-4, with unresolved D. Between the trimmed V and J ends, which lost 4 bases and 3 bases, there was a span of 13 bases. CDR1 is SGHNT and CDR2 is YYREEE in the germline V gene (reference sequence). The CDR3 covers 14 residues. CDR3 DNA sequence: TGTGCCAGCAGCCGGGCGGGATCTCACTATGGCTACACCTTC. Its translation is CASSRAGSHYGYTF.